This T cell receptor beta chain was sequenced in a study of blood T cell repertoires in COVID-19. As for the study in general: Acute-phase and convalescent COVID-19 samples originated in the United States, Italy and Spain. PBMCs, B-cell-depleted T cells, or T cells were the source of the cDNA or gDNA that made up the material.

Study members were between about 18 and 100 years old and lived in some 22 US regions. Membership in each cohort depended on participant-reported clinical history. This CDR3 is 15 amino acids long. The V end was cut by 5 bases, the J end by 6 bases, with 20 bases between. Germline values: CDR1 SEHNR, CDR2 FQNEAQ (reference sequence). Produced via immunoSEQ multiplex PCR; TCRdb's table is partial and in-frame only. The data hold around 400,000 clones, with 83% observed a single time. This clonotype was obtained from a woman aged 50 to 60 who had recovered from COVID-19. This rearrangement joins TRBV7-9 to TRBJ2-7, with D maybe TRBD1 (6 bases). Source material: PBMCs or T cells enriched from blood (not recorded which). The CDR3 DNA sequence: TGTGCCAGCAGCCGAAATCATGCTGGACAGATCGAGCAGTACTTC. It is translated as CASSRNHAGQIEQYF.